The rows below give T cell receptor beta chains drawn from one sample of a study of blood T cell repertoires in COVID-19. Repertoires were generated with immunoSEQ multiplex PCR, while TCRdb's copy carries only in-frame clones and drops some. Among about 87,000 clones listed, roughly 76% were seen once. Sequences were obtained from peripheral blood. The receptors stem from a woman between 45 and 60 years old with acute or convalescent COVID-19. Both conserved end residues are part of each CDR3. The D gene is left open where the match is weak. The size of a clone is reported for some rows only, either as once, few or many, or as a class for expanded clones.

size: .
J: TRBJ1-1
D: TRBD1
V: TRBV19
DNA: TGTGCCAGTAGCGGCTCGGGGACAGGCGAAACTGAAGCTTTCTTT
CDR3: CASSGSGTGETEAFF

size: .
J: TRBJ2-1
D: TRBD2
V: TRBV6-2/TRBV6-3
DNA: TGTGCCAGCAGCCTGACTAGCGGGGGACCCAGCTCCTACAATGAGCAGTTCTTC
CDR3: CASSLTSGGPSSYNEQFF

size: .
J: TRBJ2-3
D: TRBD1
V: TRBV28
DNA: TGTGCCAGCAGTTTAGGGACAGAAGATTATGGTGATACGCAGTATTTT
CDR3: CASSLGTEDYGDTQYF

size: few
J: TRBJ2-7
D: TRBD2
V: TRBV4-2
DNA: TGTGCCAGCAGCCAAGATAGGCTAGCGGGGGCTGAGCAGTACTTC
CDR3: CASSQDRLAGAEQYF

size: .
J: TRBJ2-1
D: .
V: TRBV9
DNA: TGTGCCAGCAGCGTAGGGTCCTCGGGGAGCTCCTACAATGAGCAGTTCTTC
CDR3: CASSVGSSGSSYNEQFF

size: few
J: TRBJ1-1
D: .
V: TRBV5-1
DNA: TGCGCCAGCAGCTCCACTCTCGTAGCCACTGAAGCTTTCTTT
CDR3: CASSSTLVATEAFF

size: .
J: TRBJ1-3
D: .
V: TRBV6-5
DNA: TGTGCCAGTAGACCTGGCGGGAGGGATCGAAACACCATATATTTT
CDR3: CASRPGGRDRNTIYF

size: .
J: TRBJ2-1
D: .
V: TRBV10-2
DNA: TGCGCCAGCAGTGAGTGGGACACTAGCTCCTACAATGAGCAGTTCTTC
CDR3: CASSEWDTSSYNEQFF

size: .
J: TRBJ1-2
D: .
V: TRBV4-3
DNA: TGCGCCAGCAGCCAAGATAACAGAGAACAGAATGGCTACACCTTC
CDR3: CASSQDNREQNGYTF

size: .
J: TRBJ2-1
D: .
V: TRBV27
DNA: TGTGCCAGCAGTTTATCGTGGCAGACATACAATGAGCAGTTCTTC
CDR3: CASSLSWQTYNEQFF

size: few
J: TRBJ2-5
D: TRBD2
V: TRBV15
DNA: TGTGCCACCAGCAGAGAGGAGCGGGGGGCCCTAGAGACCCAGTACTTC
CDR3: CATSREERGALETQYF

size: .
J: TRBJ1-1
D: .
V: TRBV19
DNA: TGTGCCAGTAGTATAGACCTCGGACAGATTGAAGCTTTCTTT
CDR3: CASSIDLGQIEAFF

size: .
J: TRBJ2-5
D: .
V: TRBV3-1/TRBV3-2
DNA: TGTGCCAGCAGCCAAGATACCCGGACTACGTTACAAGAGACCCAGTACTTC
CDR3: CASSQDTRTTLQETQYF

size: .
J: TRBJ2-3
D: .
V: TRBV7-2
DNA: TGTGCCAGCAGCTTTACTAGTGCCACAGATACGCAGTATTTT
CDR3: CASSFTSATDTQYF

size: .
J: TRBJ1-5
D: TRBD1
V: TRBV10-2
DNA: TGCGCCAGCAGCGGAGGGGGCTACAATCAGCCCCAGCATTTT
CDR3: CASSGGGYNQPQHF

size: .
J: TRBJ1-3
D: .
V: TRBV5-1
DNA: TGCGCCAGCAGCTCGGCGCAGGGATCTCACAGAAACACCATATATTTT
CDR3: CASSSAQGSHRNTIYF

size: .
J: TRBJ2-2
D: .
V: TRBV30
DNA: TGTGCCTGGAGGGGCCTTTACACCGGGGAGCTGTTTTTT
CDR3: CAWRGLYTGELFF

size: once
J: TRBJ2-1
D: TRBD2
V: TRBV5-6
DNA: TGTGCCAGCAGCTCGCTCGGGAGGGGAGCTTTCAATGAGCAGTTCTTC
CDR3: CASSSLGRGAFNEQFF

size: .
J: TRBJ2-7
D: TRBD1
V: TRBV6-5
DNA: TGTGCCAGCAGCCGGACAGGGAGGCCTTACGAGCAGTACTTC
CDR3: CASSRTGRPYEQYF

size: .
J: TRBJ2-7
D: .
V: TRBV28
DNA: TGTGCCAGCAGTTCAGGGTCCAAGTTCTCCGAGCAGTACTTC
CDR3: CASSSGSKFSEQYF

size: .
J: TRBJ2-7
D: .
V: TRBV7-9
DNA: TGTGCCAGCAGCTCCGGACAGTACTACGAGCAGTACTTC
CDR3: CASSSGQYYEQYF

size: .
J: TRBJ1-4
D: .
V: TRBV12-3/TRBV12-4
DNA: TGTGCCAGCAGTGGAGAATCTAGGGAAAAACTGTTTTTT
CDR3: CASSGESREKLFF

size: few
J: TRBJ1-2
D: .
V: TRBV28
DNA: TGTGCCAGCAGTTTATTTCAGGGTCGCTATGGCTACACCTTC
CDR3: CASSLFQGRYGYTF

size: .
J: TRBJ2-2
D: .
V: TRBV27
DNA: TGTGCCAGCAAGTGGGGCGCATACAACACCGGGGAGCTGTTTTTT
CDR3: CASKWGAYNTGELFF

size: .
J: TRBJ2-7
D: .
V: TRBV19
DNA: TGTGCCAGCAGTACCTTCTACGAGCAGTACTTC
CDR3: CASSTFYEQYF

size: .
J: TRBJ1-4
D: .
V: TRBV5-6
DNA: TGTGCCAGCAGCTTGACTAGTCACAGTGAAAAACTGTTTTTT
CDR3: CASSLTSHSEKLFF

size: .
J: TRBJ2-2
D: TRBD1
V: TRBV12-5
DNA: TGTGCTAGTGGTTTAGGACAGGGTGGGACCGGGGAGCTGTTTTTT
CDR3: CASGLGQGGTGELFF

size: .
J: TRBJ2-3
D: .
V: TRBV6-5
DNA: TGTGCCAGCAGCGTGGACAGTATCGACACAGATACGCAGTATTTT
CDR3: CASSVDSIDTDTQYF

size: .
J: TRBJ2-5
D: .
V: TRBV4-1
DNA: TGCGCCAGCAGCCAAGCGGGCCAGATAGCGCAAGAGACCCAGTACTTC
CDR3: CASSQAGQIAQETQYF

size: once
J: TRBJ2-2
D: .
V: TRBV6-5
DNA: TGTGCCAGCAATGGGCAGTTCACCGGGGAGCTGTTTTTT
CDR3: CASNGQFTGELFF

size: .
J: TRBJ2-7
D: .
V: TRBV11-2
DNA: TGTGCCAGCAGCACGTACAGGGTCCCCTACGAGCAGTACTTC
CDR3: CASSTYRVPYEQYF

size: once
J: TRBJ2-2
D: .
V: TRBV7-6
DNA: TGTGCCAGCAGCTTAGGACAGGGAGGCACCGGGGAGCTGTTTTTT
CDR3: CASSLGQGGTGELFF

size: .
J: TRBJ2-2
D: .
V: TRBV9
DNA: TGTGCCAGCAGCGTTGATAGCGGAAACACCGGGGAGCTGTTTTTT
CDR3: CASSVDSGNTGELFF

size: many
J: TRBJ2-1
D: .
V: TRBV4-2
DNA: TGTGCCAGCAGCCAAGGAGGGCCTAATGAGCAGTTCTTC
CDR3: CASSQGGPNEQFF

size: .
J: TRBJ2-1
D: TRBD2
V: TRBV30
DNA: TGTGCCTGGAGTGTACTAGCGGGGGGGCGGAATGAGCAGTTCTTC
CDR3: CAWSVLAGGRNEQFF

size: .
J: TRBJ2-6
D: .
V: TRBV18
DNA: TGTGCCTGCCGGGGTTTACCTTCTGGGGCCAACGTCCTGACTTTC
CDR3: CACRGLPSGANVLTF

size: .
J: TRBJ1-4
D: .
V: TRBV6-6
DNA: TGTGCCAGCAGCTCCCCAGGGGTTGAAAAACTGTTTTTT
CDR3: CASSSPGVEKLFF

size: .
J: TRBJ2-5
D: TRBD2
V: TRBV9
DNA: TGTGCCAGCAGCCCTCGGGGCGGGGGGGCGAAGACCCAGTACTTC
CDR3: CASSPRGGGAKTQYF

size: .
J: TRBJ1-6
D: .
V: TRBV6-2/TRBV6-3
DNA: TGTGCCAGCAGTTCGCGAGATTCACCCCTCCACTTT
CDR3: CASSSRDSPLHF

size: .
J: TRBJ1-2
D: .
V: TRBV3-1/TRBV3-2
DNA: TGTGCCAGCAGCCAAGATCTCGGCTATGGCTACACCTTC
CDR3: CASSQDLGYGYTF

size: .
J: TRBJ1-2
D: .
V: TRBV5-6
DNA: TGTGCCAGCAGCTTCTTTGAGAGCTATGGCTACACCTTC
CDR3: CASSFFESYGYTF

size: few
J: TRBJ2-2
D: .
V: TRBV27
DNA: TGTGCCAGCAGTGCCCCCCGACTGAACACCGGGGAGCTGTTTTTT
CDR3: CASSAPRLNTGELFF

size: .
J: TRBJ2-7
D: TRBD1
V: TRBV28
DNA: TGTGCCAGCAGTTTTATTGGGTTCGGGACAGGGGGCTCCTACGAGCAGTACTTC
CDR3: CASSFIGFGTGGSYEQYF

size: few
J: TRBJ1-2
D: .
V: TRBV28
DNA: TGTGCCAGCAGAAAGACAGAGAACTATGGCTACACCTTC
CDR3: CASRKTENYGYTF

size: .
J: TRBJ1-6
D: .
V: TRBV10-3
DNA: TGTGCCATCAGTGAGGGCAGTAATAATTCACCCCTCCACTTT
CDR3: CAISEGSNNSPLHF

size: .
J: TRBJ2-1
D: .
V: TRBV13
DNA: TGTGCCAGCAGCCTCGACTTGAGCTCCTACAATGAGCAGTTCTTC
CDR3: CASSLDLSSYNEQFF

size: .
J: TRBJ1-3
D: TRBD1
V: TRBV5-1
DNA: TGCGCCAGCAGCGATACAGGGGCTTCCACTGGAAACACCATATATTTT
CDR3: CASSDTGASTGNTIYF

size: .
J: TRBJ2-2
D: TRBD1
V: TRBV27
DNA: TGTGCCAGCAGTTTATGGGCAGGGGGGAACACCGGGGAGCTGTTTTTT
CDR3: CASSLWAGGNTGELFF

size: .
J: TRBJ2-2
D: .
V: TRBV19
DNA: TGTGCCAGTAGTCTATATACTAGCCGTGGCACCGGGGAGCTGTTTTTT
CDR3: CASSLYTSRGTGELFF

size: .
J: TRBJ1-1
D: .
V: TRBV5-1
DNA: TGCGCCAGCAGCGAGCTCGCAGGGAAAAAAGCTGAAGCTTTCTTT
CDR3: CASSELAGKKAEAFF